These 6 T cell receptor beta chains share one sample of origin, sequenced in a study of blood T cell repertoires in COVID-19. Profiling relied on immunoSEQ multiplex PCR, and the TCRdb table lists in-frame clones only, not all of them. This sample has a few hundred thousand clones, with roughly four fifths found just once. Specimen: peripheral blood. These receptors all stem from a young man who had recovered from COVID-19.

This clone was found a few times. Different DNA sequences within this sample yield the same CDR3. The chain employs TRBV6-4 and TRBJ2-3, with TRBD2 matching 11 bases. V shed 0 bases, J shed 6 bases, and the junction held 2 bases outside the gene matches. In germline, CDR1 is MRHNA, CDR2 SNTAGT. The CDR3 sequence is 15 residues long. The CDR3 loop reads CASSDSSGGADTQYF. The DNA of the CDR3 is TGTGCCAGCAGTGACTCTAGCGGGGGGGCCGATACGCAGTATTTT.

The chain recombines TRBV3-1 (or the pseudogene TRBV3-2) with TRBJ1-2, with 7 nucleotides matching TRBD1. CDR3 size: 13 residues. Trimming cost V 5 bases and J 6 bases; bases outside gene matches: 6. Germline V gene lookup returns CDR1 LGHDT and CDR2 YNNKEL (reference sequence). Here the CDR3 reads CASSSGQVNGYTF. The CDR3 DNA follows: TGTGCCAGCAGCTCTGGACAGGTGAATGGCTACACCTTC.

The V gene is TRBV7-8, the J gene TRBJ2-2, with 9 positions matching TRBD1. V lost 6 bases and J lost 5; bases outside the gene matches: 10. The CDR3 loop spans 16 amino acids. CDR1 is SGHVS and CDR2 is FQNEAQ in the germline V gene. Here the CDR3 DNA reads TGTGCCAGCAGTGAATCCGGGACAGGGACTACCGGGGAGCTGTTTTTT. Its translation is CASSESGTGTTGELFF.

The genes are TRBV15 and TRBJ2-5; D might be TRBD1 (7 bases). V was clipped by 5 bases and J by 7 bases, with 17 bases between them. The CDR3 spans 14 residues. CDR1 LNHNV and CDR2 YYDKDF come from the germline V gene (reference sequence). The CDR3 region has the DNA TGTGCCACCAGCTCAACAGGGGAGGTGGGGACCCAGTACTTC. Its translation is CATSSTGEVGTQYF.

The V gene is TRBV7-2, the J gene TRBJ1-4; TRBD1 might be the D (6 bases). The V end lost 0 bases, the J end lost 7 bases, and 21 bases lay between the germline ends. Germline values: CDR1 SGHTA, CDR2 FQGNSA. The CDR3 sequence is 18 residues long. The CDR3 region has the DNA TGTGCCAGCAGCTTAGCCGGGACAACGACGCCGGCCGGTGAAAAACTGTTTTTT. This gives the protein CASSLAGTTTPAGEKLFF.

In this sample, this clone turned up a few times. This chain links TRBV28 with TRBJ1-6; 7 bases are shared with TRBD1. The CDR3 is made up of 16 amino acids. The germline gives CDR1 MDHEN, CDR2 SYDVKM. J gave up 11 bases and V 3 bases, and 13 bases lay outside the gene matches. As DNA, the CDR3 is TGTGCCAGCAGTTTCTATGTTGGACAGGACGCCCCACCCCTCCACTTT. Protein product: CASSFYVGQDAPPLHF.